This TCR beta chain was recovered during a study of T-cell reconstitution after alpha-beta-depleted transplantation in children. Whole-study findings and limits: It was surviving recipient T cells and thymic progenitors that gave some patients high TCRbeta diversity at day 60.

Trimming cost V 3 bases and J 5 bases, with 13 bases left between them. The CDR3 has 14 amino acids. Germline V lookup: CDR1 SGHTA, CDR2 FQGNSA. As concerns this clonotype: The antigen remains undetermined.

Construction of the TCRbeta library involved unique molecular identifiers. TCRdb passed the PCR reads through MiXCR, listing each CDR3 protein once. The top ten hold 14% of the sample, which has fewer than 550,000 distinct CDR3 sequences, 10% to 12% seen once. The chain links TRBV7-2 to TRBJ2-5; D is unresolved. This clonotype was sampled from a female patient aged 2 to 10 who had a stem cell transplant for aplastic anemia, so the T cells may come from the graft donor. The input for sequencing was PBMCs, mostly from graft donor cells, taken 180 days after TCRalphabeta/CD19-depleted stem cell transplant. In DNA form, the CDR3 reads TGTGCCAGCAGCTTCGGTTGGGGTGAGGAGACCCAGTACTTC. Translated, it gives CASSFGWGEETQYF.